A single sample gave rise to the 19 T cell receptor beta chains below, sequenced in a study of neurological immune-mediated disorders (dated by TCRdb to the late 2010s). The meaning of the sample's time point label: longitudinal time-point 2. Library preparation used 5' RACE. TCRdb names Illumina HiSeq 2500 as the instrument used. TCRdb reran the public reads through fastp at Q25 and MiXCR, keeping productive beta chains. Entries are consolidated by CDR3 protein sequence, retaining the most common genes and DNA. Present in this sample are fewer than 40,000 distinct CDR3 sequences, about 13% of which were seen just once. The ten largest clones take up 2.3% of the sample. Sequencing input: PBMCs. The receptors come from a woman aged 40 to 50 in good health.

This clonotype has at least ten counts. V and J are TRBV9 and TRBJ2-1; D might be TRBD1 (6 bases). CDR3 length equals 14 residues. Per germline, CDR1 SGDLS and CDR2 YYNGEE. V lost 3 bases, J lost 4 bases, and 11 bases lay in between. The DNA for the CDR3 is TGTGCCAGCAGCGAGGGGGATACTTACAATGAGCAGTTCTTC. Translation: CASSEGDTYNEQFF.

This clonotype was seen at least ten times. The chain links TRBV5-1 to TRBJ1-6; no clear D. V was shortened by 4 bases and J by 7 bases, with 9 bases between the two germline ends. From germline, CDR1 is SGHRS and CDR2 YFSETQ. The CDR3 loop spans 13 amino acids. The DNA for the CDR3 is TGCGCCAGCAGCGCTGAGCACAATTCACCCCTCCACTTT. Residues: CASSAEHNSPLHF.

This chain links TRBV29-1 with TRBJ2-3; D possibly corresponds to TRBD1 (6 bases). The CDR3 loop spans 17 amino acids. CDR1 and CDR2 from the germline V gene are SQVTM and ANQGSEA. Trimming left V 4 bases short and J 2 bases short, with 22 bases between. DNA of the CDR3: TGCAGCGTTGTCAAATCTCCCGGGACACTGGCCACAGATACGCAGTATTTT. It yields the protein CSVVKSPGTLATDTQYF.

This clonotype was seen many times. V gene TRBV5-1 combines with J gene TRBJ1-1; 8 bases align to TRBD1. The V and J ends lost 0 bases and 0 bases, in that order; junction bases with no gene match: 7. This CDR3 has 17 amino acids. The germline CDR1 and CDR2 sequences are SGHRS and YFSETQ. As DNA, the CDR3 is TGCGCCAGCAGCTTGGCCGGGACAGGAGTAATGAACACTGAAGCTTTCTTT. Translation: CASSLAGTGVMNTEAFF. Supplemented by reference TRBV5-1 and TRBJ1-1, the full variable domain reads KAGVTQTPRYLIKTRGQQVTLSCSPISGHRSVSWYQQTPGQGLQFLFEYFSETQRNKGNFPGRFSGRQFSNSRSEMNVSTLELGDSALYLCASSLAGTGVMNTEAFFGQGTRLTVV.

This clonotype has ten or more counts. The genes are TRBV12-3 or TRBV12-4 and TRBJ2-2; weak D call: TRBD2 (6 bases). V was cut by 3 bases and J by 2 bases, with 19 bases left in between. The CDR3 length is 18 residues. CDR3 coding DNA: TGTGCCAGCAGTTTGGGGCGCGGACTAACCCTAAACACCGGGGAGCTGTTTTTT. This sequence encodes CASSLGRGLTLNTGELFF.

This clonotype is labeled as medium-sized. The chain has TRBV18 and TRBJ2-5; no definite D call. CDR3 length equals 16 residues. Between the trimmed V and J ends, which lost 3 bases and 4 bases, there was a span of 18 bases. CDR1 and CDR2 from the germline V gene are KGHSH and LQKENI. In DNA, the CDR3 is TGTGCCAGCTCACCGTCGTGGGATACGATGGCAGAGACCCAGTACTTC. Residues: CASSPSWDTMAETQYF.

Note on this clonotype: A read error may produce the germline difference seen at one junction end. The chain has TRBV5-6 and TRBJ2-7; TRBD2 aligns across 7 bases. Germline V gives CDR1 SGHDT, CDR2 YYEEEE. The CDR3 is 13 residues long. CDR3 nucleotide sequence: TGTGCCAGCAGGGGGATAGGGGACTACGAGCATTACTTC. This gives the protein CASRGIGDYEHYF.

In this sample, this clonotype turned up many times. This chain uses TRBV5-1 with TRBJ2-1, with 7 bases fitting TRBD1. This CDR3 spans 13 amino acids. V trimming: 4 bases; J trimming: 5 bases; junction bases outside the gene matches: 3. Per the germline V gene, CDR1 is SGHRS and CDR2 is YFSETQ. In DNA form, the CDR3 reads TGCGCCAGCAGCGTGGGACAGAACAATGAGCAGTTCTTC. This encodes CASSVGQNNEQFF. Complete variable domain (other parts from reference TRBV5-1 and TRBJ2-1): KAGVTQTPRYLIKTRGQQVTLSCSPISGHRSVSWYQQTPGQGLQFLFEYFSETQRNKGNFPGRFSGRQFSNSRSEMNVSTLELGDSALYLCASSVGQNNEQFFGPGTRLTVL.

For this clonotype: The germline gene is not matched at one end of the junction; a read error may be the cause. The chain couples TRBV15 to TRBJ2-3, with D tentatively TRBD1 or TRBD2 (5 bases each). This CDR3 is 14 amino acids long. Germline loops: CDR1 LNHNV, CDR2 YYDKDF (reference sequence). CDR3 residues: CATNRGAYTDTQYF. The CDR3 bases are TGTGCCACCAACAGAGGGGCTTACACAGATACGCAGTATTTT.

This clonotype was counted ten times or more. V usage is TRBV7-3 and J usage is TRBJ2-2, with D hard to call. V was pared by 5 bases and J by 2 bases, with 15 bases between. The CDR3 contains 16 residues. The germline V gene has CDR1 SGHTA and CDR2 FQGTGA. The CDR3 protein is CASSQVQARNTGELFF. As DNA, the CDR3 is TGTGCCAGCAGCCAGGTCCAAGCCCGAAACACCGGGGAGCTGTTTTTT.

This chain uses TRBV12-3 or TRBV12-4 with TRBJ2-7; D is perhaps TRBD1 (5 bases). The ends were cut back, 3 bases at V and 0 bases at J, with 9 bases in the middle. CDR3 size: 14 residues. The chain's CDR3 is CASSLGRASYEQYF. DNA for the CDR3: TGTGCCAGCAGTTTGGGCAGGGCCTCCTACGAGCAGTACTTC.

In this sample, this clonotype turned up many times. V usage is TRBV9 and J usage is TRBJ1-2; D gene unclear. The CDR3 is 14 amino acids. Trimming stripped 2 bases from V and 6 bases from J, with 14 bases between. Germline lookup yields CDR1 SGDLS and CDR2 YYNGEE. This chain's CDR3 is CASSVAEPGHGYTF. In nucleotides, the CDR3 is TGTGCCAGCAGCGTGGCGGAGCCTGGGCATGGCTACACCTTC. Using reference TRBV9 and TRBJ1-2 for the parts outside the CDR3, the full variable domain is DSGVTQTPKHLITATGQRVTLRCSPRSGDLSVYWYQQSLDQGLQFLIQYYNGEERAKGNILERFSAQQFPDLHSELNLSSLELGDSALYFCASSVAEPGHGYTFGSGTRLTVV.

This clonotype has a count of ten or more. The V call is TRBV5-1, the J call TRBJ2-3; D may be TRBD2 (6 bases). This CDR3 contains 13 residues. Looked up from germline, CDR1 is SGHRS and CDR2 is YFSETQ. The germline V and J ends were trimmed by 1 base and 6 bases, with 9 bases remaining between them. The CDR3 loop reads CASSLLGGDTQYF. The CDR3 nucleotides read TGCGCCAGCAGCTTGTTAGGAGGGGATACGCAGTATTTT.

This clonotype was recorded many times. This CDR3 is CASSQAIIPGRINEKLFF. The DNA for the CDR3 is TGCGCCAGCAGCCAAGCTATAATTCCGGGACGGATAAATGAAAAACTGTTTTTT. The chain recombines TRBV4-3 with TRBJ1-4, with a possible D match to TRBD1 (5 bases). Germline loops: CDR1 LGHNA, CDR2 YSLEER. The V gene lost 1 base and the J gene lost 5 bases, with 20 bases spanning the gap. The CDR3 has 18 amino acids.

This clonotype was seen repeatedly, ten times or more. The chain combines TRBV29-1 with TRBJ1-2, with 9 bases fitting TRBD1. This CDR3 has 16 residues. Germline V CDR1 and CDR2: SQVTM, ANQGSEA. Trimming removed 4 bases from V and 0 bases from J; junction bases left unmatched: 9. CDR3 DNA sequence: TGCAGCGTTGGCCCGGGACAGGGCCGCGCTAACTATGGCTACACCTTC. Encoded protein: CSVGPGQGRANYGYTF.

This clonotype occurred many times. J is TRBJ2-1 and V is TRBV6-8; TRBD1 might be the D (5 bases). Trimming removed 6 bases at V and 7 bases at J, with 28 bases between. The germline V gene has CDR1 MNHGY and CDR2 SAAAGT. This CDR3 is built from 18 residues. CDR3 nucleotide sequence: TGTGCCAGCAGCCAGTTGGGCCCGACGGCAGGGTGGGTAAATGAGCAGTTCTTC. Translated, it gives CASSQLGPTAGWVNEQFF.

This clonotype was observed many times. The rearrangement links TRBV5-1 to TRBJ2-7, with D perhaps given as TRBD1 or TRBD2 (6 bases each). The germline V gene has CDR1 SGHRS and CDR2 YFSETQ. The CDR3 length is 14 residues. The V and J ends lost 8 bases and 0 bases respectively, with 15 bases between them. The CDR3 here is CARDRRGSSYEQYF. DNA for the CDR3: TGCGCCAGAGACAGGCGGGGAAGCTCCTACGAGCAGTACTTC.

With regard to this clonotype: A much larger clone lies one base from this, so it may be a read error. This chain joins TRBV20-1 and TRBJ2-1; 9 bases fit TRBD1. This CDR3 is built from 14 residues. CDR1 is DFQATT and CDR2 is SNEGSKA in the germline V gene (reference sequence). CDR3 sequence: CSATRDRDYNKQFF. Written as DNA, the CDR3 is TGCAGTGCTACCCGGGACAGGGACTACAATAAGCAGTTCTTC.

This clonotype came up many times. This chain links TRBV3-1 with TRBJ1-2, with D possibly being TRBD1 (5 bases). V lost 1 base, J lost 4 bases, and 19 bases lay in between. CDR1 and CDR2 (germline): LGHDT, YNNKEL (reference sequence). The CDR3 is 17 amino acids. CDR3 protein: CASSQVGGSSRTYGYTF. The CDR3 DNA reads as TGTGCCAGCAGCCAAGTTGGGGGATCGAGTCGGACCTATGGCTACACCTTC.